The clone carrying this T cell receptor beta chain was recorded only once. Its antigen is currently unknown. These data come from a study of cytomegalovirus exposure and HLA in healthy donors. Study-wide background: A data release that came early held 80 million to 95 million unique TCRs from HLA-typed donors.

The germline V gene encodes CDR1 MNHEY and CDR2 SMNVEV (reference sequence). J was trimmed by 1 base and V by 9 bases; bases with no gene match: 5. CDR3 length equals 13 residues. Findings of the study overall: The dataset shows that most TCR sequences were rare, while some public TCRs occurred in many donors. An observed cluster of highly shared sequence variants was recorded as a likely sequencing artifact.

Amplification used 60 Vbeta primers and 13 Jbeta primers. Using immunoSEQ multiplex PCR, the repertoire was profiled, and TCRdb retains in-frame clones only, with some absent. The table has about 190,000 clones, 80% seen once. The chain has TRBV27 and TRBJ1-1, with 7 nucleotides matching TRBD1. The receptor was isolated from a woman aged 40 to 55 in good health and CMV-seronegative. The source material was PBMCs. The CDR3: CASTQGTNTEAFF. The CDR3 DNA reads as TGTGCCAGTACACAGGGGACGAACACTGAAGCTTTCTTT.